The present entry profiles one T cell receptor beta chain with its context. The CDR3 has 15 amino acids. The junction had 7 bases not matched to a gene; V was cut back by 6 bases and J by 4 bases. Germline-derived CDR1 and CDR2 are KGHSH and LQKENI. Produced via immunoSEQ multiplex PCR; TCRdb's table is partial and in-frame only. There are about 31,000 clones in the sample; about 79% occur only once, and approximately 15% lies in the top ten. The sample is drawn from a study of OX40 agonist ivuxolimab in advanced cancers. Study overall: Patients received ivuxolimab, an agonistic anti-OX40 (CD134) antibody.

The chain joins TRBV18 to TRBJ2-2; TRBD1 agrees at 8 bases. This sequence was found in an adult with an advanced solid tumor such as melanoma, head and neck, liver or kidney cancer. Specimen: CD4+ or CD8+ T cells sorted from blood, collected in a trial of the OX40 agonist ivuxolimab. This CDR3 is CASSGQVGSTGELFF. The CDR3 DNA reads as TGTGCCAGCTCGGGACAGGTCGGTTCCACCGGGGAGCTGTTTTTT.